This T cell receptor beta chain is from a study of siplizumab effects on memory and regulatory T cells. Whole-study results and caveats: The apparent diversity of naive T cells exceeded that of memory cells, and naive T cells seemed to make a major contribution to the alloresponse. For siplizumab cultures, the suppressive function of their proliferating Tregs was not confirmed. Some alloreactive sequences were traceable to unstimulated CD4+ memory cells, and siplizumab significantly reduced them.

Trimming removed 3 bases at V and 7 bases at J, with 12 bases between. The CDR3 is made up of 13 amino acids. Germline values: CDR1 KGHSH, CDR2 LQKENI. Roughly 1.1 x 10^5 TCR templates were measured in each sample. Sequencing was performed with immunoSEQ multiplex PCR; in TCRdb, only in-frame clones are kept and a portion is missing. This sample has tens of thousands of clones; roughly 85% occur once, and the top ten carry approximately 0.4%. With regard to this clone: Its antigen remains unknown.

The material sequenced was memory CD4+ T cells sorted from blood. This receptor was taken from a human donor in good health. The chain carries TRBV18 and TRBJ1-2; D unresolved. The chain's CDR3 is CASSPAGGSGYTF. The CDR3 DNA follows: TGTGCCAGCTCACCGGCCGGAGGAAGTGGCTACACCTTC.